The rows below give T cell receptor beta chains drawn from one sample of a study of T cell responses to AZD1222 COVID-19 vaccine. Measured with immunoSEQ multiplex PCR; TCRdb has only the in-frame clones, and not every one. The repertoire holds roughly 97,000 clones, with about 88% as singletons. The source was peripheral blood, collected on day 0 of AZD1222 vaccination. These receptors came from an adult in good health. Both conserved end residues are trimmed from each CDR3.

TRBJ1-2 TRBV6-5 ASSYSILRPNYGYT
TRBJ2-7 TRBV11-2 ASSLGGSHPTLYEQY
TRBJ1-1 TRBV7-8 ASSFGGVTEAF
TRBJ1-5 TRBV9 ASSNVPAQPQH
TRBJ1-5 TRBV9 ASSVGWQGQPQH
TRBJ1-2 TRBV6-6 ASSPSLGRGIPYGYT
TRBJ1-4 TRBV10-2 ASSVNRDEKLF
TRBJ2-7 TRBV7-2 ASSPPPTTFGYEQY
TRBJ1-2 TRBV11-3 ASSPRGQKLGYT
TRBJ1-2 TRBV7-3 ASSVDNRAGYT
TRBJ1-2 TRBV5-1 ASSLVGTVNYGYT
TRBJ2-3 TRBV6-2/TRBV6-3 ASSYSGLAPDTQY
TRBJ2-2 TRBV5-6 ASSWRGRGPVGELF
TRBJ2-5 TRBV6-2/TRBV6-3 ASSTGFDGETQY
TRBJ1-1 TRBV27 ASSTQQGFVTEAF
TRBJ1-6 TRBV7-8 AITDANGGQNSPLH
TRBJ1-1 TRBV27 ASRRGPALTEAF
TRBJ1-4 TRBV7-6 ASSPGRATNEKLF
TRBJ1-2 TRBV27 ASSLPGGYGYT
TRBJ2-2 TRBV3-1/TRBV3-2 ASSPGTGDWNTGELF
TRBJ1-2 TRBV11-1 ASRPGTGNGYT
TRBJ2-3 TRBV7-2 ASSQRDPPLLDTQY
TRBJ1-1 TRBV2 ASRGQRLGNTEAF
TRBJ1-1 TRBV2 ASRLQHTEAF
TRBJ2-3 TRBV6-4 ASSDGWNTQY
TRBJ1-2 TRBV7-8 ASSLDRRQPYGYT
TRBJ2-3 TRBV20-1 SASPSGTDTQY
TRBJ1-1 TRBV7-6 ASSFVTEAF
TRBJ1-6 TRBV19 ASSRMAGSIDSPLH
TRBJ1-2 TRBV29-1 SVEGSTGVGYGYT
TRBJ2-7 TRBV7-3 ASSFGQGVHEQY
TRBJ1-1 TRBV7-2 ASTPARKNTEAF
TRBJ1-1 TRBV5-4 ASSFVGGAVMNTEAF
TRBJ1-2 TRBV6-5 ASSLAVAYGYT
TRBJ2-2 TRBV9 ASSVGIFGDTGELF
TRBJ2-3 TRBV2 ASSAGGASTDTQY
TRBJ2-3 TRBV19 ASSIGGGPPVSTDTQY
TRBJ2-4 TRBV6-1 ASSEALGTGLLTKNIQY
TRBJ2-3 TRBV10-3 AISEFNGLVDTQY
TRBJ1-1 TRBV7-8 ASSLGGMNTEAF
TRBJ2-3 TRBV18 ASSPLWITDTQY
TRBJ2-2 TRBV21-1 ASSGPSTGELF
TRBJ1-5 TRBV4-1 ASSQQGNQPQH
TRBJ1-2 TRBV19 ASSSGWEYGYT
TRBJ1-2 TRBV6-2/TRBV6-3 ASSYWQGADGYT
TRBJ1-2 TRBV12-3/TRBV12-4 ASRPQGNYGYT
TRBJ1-2 TRBV4-3 ASSQSTLTGRNYGYT
TRBJ2-3 TRBV19 ASSPTSGGPPSTDTQY
TRBJ2-2 TRBV30 AWSVPGRLNTGELF
TRBJ1-5 TRBV7-9 ASSLLDSNQPQH
TRBJ2-7 TRBV27 ASSLRQGTLYEQY
TRBJ2-7 TRBV18 ASSPTAGPYEQY
TRBJ1-1 TRBV10-3 AISESPVGGLAEAF
TRBJ1-1 TRBV2 ASGTFFTEAF
TRBJ1-2 TRBV18 ASSPDREYGYT
TRBJ1-2 TRBV28 ASSWGTGETNYGYT
TRBJ1-3 TRBV12-5 ASGLVGGDHTIY
TRBJ2-7 TRBV7-2 ASSSEAFGPEQY
TRBJ1-2 TRBV5-1 ASSPGQGADGYT
TRBJ1-1 TRBV28 ASSLVGGRIGRAF